This is a list of T cell receptor beta chains from one sample in a study of control samples from healthy donors and cancer patients. Some clones are missing from TCRdb's copy, which holds only in-frame ones; the method was immunoSEQ multiplex PCR. The repertoire holds tens of thousands of clones, more than 80% seen once, with 0.7% to 0.85% in the top ten. The material sequenced was PBMCs. These receptors all come from a man aged 30 to 45 with colorectal cancer. Each CDR3 is given without its conserved first and last residue. Each record gives: J gene, V gene, CDR3 protein.

TRBJ2-3,TRBV9,ASSVEGLGQDTQY
TRBJ1-5,TRBV6-5,ASMGGTLWH
TRBJ1-3,TRBV3-1/TRBV3-2,ASRQPSGNTIY
TRBJ1-1,TRBV5-4,ASSLEVGLTEAF
TRBJ2-2,TRBV5-1,ASSLSGGANTGELF
TRBJ2-2,TRBV27,ASSRDRVDTGELF
TRBJ2-1,TRBV5-4,ASSSKTGSSYNEQF
TRBJ1-2,TRBV4-3,ASSPLLGVGGYT
TRBJ2-3,TRBV9,ASTLTSGGTDTQY
TRBJ2-7,TRBV6-2/TRBV6-3,ASSTTTAYYSYEQY
TRBJ2-2,TRBV4-2,ASSQGRLAGANTGELF
TRBJ1-6,TRBV27,ASSLYPPISTYNSPLH
TRBJ2-1,TRBV5-5,ASSSDPGIYNEQF
TRBJ2-1,TRBV6-5,ASSTGGSSYNEQF
TRBJ2-1,TRBV30,AWSPAGGRNEQF
TRBJ1-2,TRBV5-4,ASSMSGRLANYGYT
TRBJ2-3,TRBV4-3,ASSQDWGVSTDTQY
TRBJ2-2,TRBV4-1,ASSQVDLGRIGGELF
TRBJ2-2,TRBV4-1,ASSQEVQGDAGELF
TRBJ1-2,TRBV5-6,ASSLGMVANYGYT
TRBJ1-2,TRBV4-2,ASNSLPTGYGGYT
TRBJ1-2,TRBV27,ASSAVGTPLAGYT
TRBJ2-1,TRBV27,ASSLSHNEQF
TRBJ1-1,TRBV2,ASSSAAEAF
TRBJ1-1,TRBV2,ASSEALQVSVAF
TRBJ1-5,TRBV7-8,ASSQPRGAQH
TRBJ1-6,TRBV3-1/TRBV3-2,ASSQGSPGSPLH
TRBJ2-2,TRBV6-2/TRBV6-3,ASSLYGLRGGTGELF
TRBJ1-1,TRBV5-1,ASSLEAPAGTEAF
TRBJ2-4,TRBV19,ASSIGRQNIQY
TRBJ2-7,TRBV4-2,ASSHVNSGEPYEQY
TRBJ2-2,TRBV6-5,ASSYFGDADTGELF
TRBJ1-5,TRBV24-1,ATSTGALLQPQH
TRBJ2-5,TRBV3-1/TRBV3-2,ASTFSGDETQY
TRBJ2-7,TRBV12-5,ASGLDVTYEQY
TRBJ1-1,TRBV7-2,ASSRDGGNTEAF
TRBJ1-1,TRBV10-3,AISESGQGIEAF
TRBJ2-5,TRBV4-1,ASSQDGVPRGTQY
TRBJ2-3,TRBV11-2,ASSFRERGTDTQY
TRBJ1-4,TRBV6-1,ASSALTGGLPGRTNEKLF
TRBJ2-3,TRBV6-2/TRBV6-3,ASSTSVTDTQY
TRBJ2-1,TRBV24-1,ATSDPGSYNEQF
TRBJ1-2,TRBV5-1,ASRLDRGYGYT
TRBJ2-3,TRBV6-5,ASSPQTGGTDTQY
TRBJ1-5,TRBV15,ATSRGGTNYQPQH
TRBJ1-2,TRBV5-1,ASSLSHSSASFYGYT
TRBJ2-3,TRBV5-1,ASSGLRTSTDTQY
TRBJ1-2,TRBV3-1/TRBV3-2,ASSLGNNYGYT
TRBJ2-1,TRBV4-2,ASSQVVSSGDPYNEQF
TRBJ2-1,TRBV9,ASSVYGQTSSYNEQF
TRBJ1-3,TRBV7-9,ASPPDHSQSSGNTIY
TRBJ2-7,TRBV2,ASSEALGWYEQY